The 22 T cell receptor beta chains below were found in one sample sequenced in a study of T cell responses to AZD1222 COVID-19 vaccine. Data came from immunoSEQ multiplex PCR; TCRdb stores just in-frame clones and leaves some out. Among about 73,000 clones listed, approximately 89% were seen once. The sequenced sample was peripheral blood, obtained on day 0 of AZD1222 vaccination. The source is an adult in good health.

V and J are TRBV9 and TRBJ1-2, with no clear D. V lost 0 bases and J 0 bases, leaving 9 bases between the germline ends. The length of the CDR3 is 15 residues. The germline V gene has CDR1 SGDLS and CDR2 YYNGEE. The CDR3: CASSVAVETNYGYTF. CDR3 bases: TGTGCCAGCAGCGTAGCTGTGGAGACTAACTATGGCTACACCTTC.

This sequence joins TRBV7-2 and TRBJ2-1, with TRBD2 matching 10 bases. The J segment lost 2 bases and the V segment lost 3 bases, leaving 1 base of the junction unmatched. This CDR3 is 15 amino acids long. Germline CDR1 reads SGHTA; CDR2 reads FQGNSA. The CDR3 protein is CASSFSGGTYNEQFF. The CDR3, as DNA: TGTGCCAGCAGCTTTAGCGGGGGGACCTACAATGAGCAGTTCTTC.

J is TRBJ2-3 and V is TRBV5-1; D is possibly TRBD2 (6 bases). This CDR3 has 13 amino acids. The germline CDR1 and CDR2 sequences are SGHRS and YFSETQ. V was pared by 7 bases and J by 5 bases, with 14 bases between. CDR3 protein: CASEGGDGDTQYF. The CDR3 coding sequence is TGCGCCAGCGAAGGCGGGGATGGAGATACGCAGTATTTT.

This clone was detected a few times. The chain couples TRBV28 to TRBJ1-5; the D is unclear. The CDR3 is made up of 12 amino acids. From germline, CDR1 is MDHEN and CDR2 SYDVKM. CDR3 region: CGSAVERQPQHF. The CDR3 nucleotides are TGTGGGAGCGCGGTTGAGAGACAGCCCCAGCATTTT.

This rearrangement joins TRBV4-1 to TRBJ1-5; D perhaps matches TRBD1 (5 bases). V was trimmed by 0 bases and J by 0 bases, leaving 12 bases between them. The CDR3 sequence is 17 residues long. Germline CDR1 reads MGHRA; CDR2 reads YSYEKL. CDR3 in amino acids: CASSQDKGPYSNQPQHF. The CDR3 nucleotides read TGCGCCAGCAGCCAAGATAAGGGACCATATAGCAATCAGCCCCAGCATTTT.

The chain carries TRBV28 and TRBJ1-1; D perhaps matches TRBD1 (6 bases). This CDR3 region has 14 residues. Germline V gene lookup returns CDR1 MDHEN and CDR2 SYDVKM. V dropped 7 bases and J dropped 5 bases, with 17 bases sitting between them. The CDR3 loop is CASTQGGAGTEAFF. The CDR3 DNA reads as TGTGCCAGCACCCAAGGGGGGGCCGGTACTGAAGCTTTCTTT.

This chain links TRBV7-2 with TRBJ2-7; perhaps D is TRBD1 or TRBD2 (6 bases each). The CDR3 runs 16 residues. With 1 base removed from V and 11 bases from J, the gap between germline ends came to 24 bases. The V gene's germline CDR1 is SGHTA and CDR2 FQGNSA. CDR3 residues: CASSLVSGGQSTGEYF. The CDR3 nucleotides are TGTGCCAGCAGCTTAGTTTCCGGCGGACAGTCTACGGGGGAGTACTTC. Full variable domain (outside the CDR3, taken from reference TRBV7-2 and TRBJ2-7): GAGVSQSPSNKVTEKGKDVELRCDPISGHTALYWYRQSLGQGLEFLIYFQGNSAPDKSGLPSDRFSAERTGGSVSTLTIQRTQQEDSAVYLCASSLVSGGQSTGEYFGPGTRLTVT.

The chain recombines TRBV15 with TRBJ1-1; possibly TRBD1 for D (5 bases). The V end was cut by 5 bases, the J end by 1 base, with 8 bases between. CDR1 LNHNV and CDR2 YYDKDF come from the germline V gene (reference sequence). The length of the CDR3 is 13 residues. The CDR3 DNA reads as TGTGCCACCAGCTATGACAGGAACACTGAAGCTTTCTTT. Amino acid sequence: CATSYDRNTEAFF.

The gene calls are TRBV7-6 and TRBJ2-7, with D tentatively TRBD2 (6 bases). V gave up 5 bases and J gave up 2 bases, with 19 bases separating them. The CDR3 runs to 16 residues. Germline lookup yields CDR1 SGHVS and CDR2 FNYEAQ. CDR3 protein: CASSLLVGGGTYEQYF. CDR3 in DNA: TGTGCCAGCAGCCTACTAGTGGGGGGAGGAACCTACGAGCAGTACTTC.

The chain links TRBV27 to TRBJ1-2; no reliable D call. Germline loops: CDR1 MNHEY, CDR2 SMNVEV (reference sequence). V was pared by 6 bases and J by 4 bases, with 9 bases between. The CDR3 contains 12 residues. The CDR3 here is CASRAGLYGYTF. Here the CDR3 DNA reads TGTGCCAGCAGAGCAGGCCTCTATGGCTACACCTTC.

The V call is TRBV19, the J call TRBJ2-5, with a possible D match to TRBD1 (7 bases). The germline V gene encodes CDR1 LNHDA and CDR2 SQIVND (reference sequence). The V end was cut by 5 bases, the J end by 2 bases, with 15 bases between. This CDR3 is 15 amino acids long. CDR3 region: CASSLRDSRQETQYF. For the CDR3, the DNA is TGTGCCAGTAGTTTGCGGGACAGCAGACAAGAGACCCAGTACTTC.

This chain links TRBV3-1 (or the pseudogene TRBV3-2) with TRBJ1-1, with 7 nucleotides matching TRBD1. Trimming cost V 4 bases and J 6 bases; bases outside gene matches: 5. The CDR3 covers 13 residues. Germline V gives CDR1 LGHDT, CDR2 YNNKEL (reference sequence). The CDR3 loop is CASSRDRVAEAFF. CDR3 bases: TGTGCCAGCAGCCGCGACAGGGTTGCTGAAGCTTTCTTT.

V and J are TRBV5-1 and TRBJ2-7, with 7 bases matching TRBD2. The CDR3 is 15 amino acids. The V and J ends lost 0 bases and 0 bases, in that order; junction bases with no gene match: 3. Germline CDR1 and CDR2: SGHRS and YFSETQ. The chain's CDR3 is CASSLGGGGSYEQYF. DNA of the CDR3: TGCGCCAGCAGCTTGGGCGGGGGAGGCTCCTACGAGCAGTACTTC.

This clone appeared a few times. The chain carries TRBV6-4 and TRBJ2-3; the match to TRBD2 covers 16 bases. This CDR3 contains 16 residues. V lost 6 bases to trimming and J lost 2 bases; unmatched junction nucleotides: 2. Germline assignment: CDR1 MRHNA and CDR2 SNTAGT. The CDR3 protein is CASSGTSGGATDTQYF. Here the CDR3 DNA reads TGTGCCAGCAGCGGGACTAGCGGGGGGGCCACAGATACGCAGTATTTT.

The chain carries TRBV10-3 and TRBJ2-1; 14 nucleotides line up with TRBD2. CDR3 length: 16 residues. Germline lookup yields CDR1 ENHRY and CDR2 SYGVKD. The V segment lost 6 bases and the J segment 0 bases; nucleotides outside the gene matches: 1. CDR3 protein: CAISGTSGSSYNEQFF. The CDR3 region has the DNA TGTGCCATCAGCGGGACTAGCGGGAGCTCCTACAATGAGCAGTTCTTC.

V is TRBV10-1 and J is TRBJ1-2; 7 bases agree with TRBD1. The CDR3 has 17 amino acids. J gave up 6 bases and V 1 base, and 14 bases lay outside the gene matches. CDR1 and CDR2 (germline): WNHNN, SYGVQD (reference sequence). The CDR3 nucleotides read TGCGCCAGCAGTGAGTTTTGGGCCGGGACAGTCGAAAATGGCTACACCTTC. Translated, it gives CASSEFWAGTVENGYTF.

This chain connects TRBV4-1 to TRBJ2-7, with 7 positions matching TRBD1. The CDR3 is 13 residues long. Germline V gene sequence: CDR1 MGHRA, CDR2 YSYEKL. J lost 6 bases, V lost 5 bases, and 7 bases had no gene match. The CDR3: CASSSGQPIEQYF. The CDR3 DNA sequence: TGCGCCAGCAGCTCGGGACAGCCAATCGAGCAGTACTTC.

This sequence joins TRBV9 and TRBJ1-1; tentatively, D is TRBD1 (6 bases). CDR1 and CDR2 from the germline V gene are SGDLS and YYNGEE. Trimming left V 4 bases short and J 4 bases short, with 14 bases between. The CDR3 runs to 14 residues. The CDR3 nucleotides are TGTGCCAGCAGCTACTCAGGGGATTCCACTGAAGCTTTCTTT. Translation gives CASSYSGDSTEAFF.

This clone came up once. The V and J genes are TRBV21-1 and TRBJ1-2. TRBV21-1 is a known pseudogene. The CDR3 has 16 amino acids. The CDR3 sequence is CASSKRRGVPLYGYTF. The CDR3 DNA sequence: TGTGCCAGCAGCAAAAGGAGGGGGGTCCCTCTATATGGCTACACCTTC.

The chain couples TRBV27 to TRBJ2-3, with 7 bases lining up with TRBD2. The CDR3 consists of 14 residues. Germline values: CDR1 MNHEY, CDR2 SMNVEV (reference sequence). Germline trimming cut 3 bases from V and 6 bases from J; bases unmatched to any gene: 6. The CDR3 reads CASSFPGGTDTQYF. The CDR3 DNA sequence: TGTGCCAGCAGTTTTCCCGGGGGGACGGATACGCAGTATTTT.

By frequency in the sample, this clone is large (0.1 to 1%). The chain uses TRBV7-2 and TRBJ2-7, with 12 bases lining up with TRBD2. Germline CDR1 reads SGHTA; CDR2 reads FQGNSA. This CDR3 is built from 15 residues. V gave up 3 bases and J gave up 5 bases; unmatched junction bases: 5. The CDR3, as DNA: TGTGCCAGCAGCTTCTGGAGACTAGCGGGAGACGAGCAGTACTTC. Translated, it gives CASSFWRLAGDEQYF. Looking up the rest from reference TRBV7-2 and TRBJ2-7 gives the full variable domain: GAGVSQSPSNKVTEKGKDVELRCDPISGHTALYWYRQSLGQGLEFLIYFQGNSAPDKSGLPSDRFSAERTGGSVSTLTIQRTQQEDSAVYLCASSFWRLAGDEQYFGPGTRLTVT.

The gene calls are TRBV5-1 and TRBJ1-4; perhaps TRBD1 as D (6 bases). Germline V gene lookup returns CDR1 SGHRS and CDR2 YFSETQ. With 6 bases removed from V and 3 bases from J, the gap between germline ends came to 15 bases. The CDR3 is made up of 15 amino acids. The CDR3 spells CASKPRTASNEKLFF. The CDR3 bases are TGCGCCAGCAAACCTAGGACAGCTTCTAATGAAAAACTGTTTTTT.